This TCR beta chain was sequenced in a study of blood T cell repertoires in COVID-19. At the level of the study: Whether acute or convalescent, the COVID-19 samples came from the United States, Italy and Spain. Sample material is recorded as cDNA or gDNA derived from T cells, B-cell-depleted T cells, or PBMCs.

This clone was observed a few times. Study processing details: From reference gene primer amplification, estimates of nucleated cell counts were derived. The data were produced by immunoSEQ multiplex PCR, yet TCRdb's version contains in-frame clones alone and is incomplete. For V, J and clone size, that table is used; D and trimming come from the DNA. The sample carries roughly 60,000 clones, approximately 84% recorded once. Trimming left V 1 base short and J 7 bases short, with 4 bases between. CDR1 and CDR2 from the germline V gene are LGHNA and YSLEER. The CDR3 extends over 12 amino acids. The sequenced material came from peripheral blood. This chain links TRBV4-3 with TRBJ1-4, with no clear D. This TCR was sampled from a man at least 80 years old with COVID-19, enrolled during active disease. The CDR3 is CASSQVSEKLFF. The CDR3 DNA sequence: TGCGCCAGCAGCCAAGTCAGTGAAAAACTGTTTTTT.